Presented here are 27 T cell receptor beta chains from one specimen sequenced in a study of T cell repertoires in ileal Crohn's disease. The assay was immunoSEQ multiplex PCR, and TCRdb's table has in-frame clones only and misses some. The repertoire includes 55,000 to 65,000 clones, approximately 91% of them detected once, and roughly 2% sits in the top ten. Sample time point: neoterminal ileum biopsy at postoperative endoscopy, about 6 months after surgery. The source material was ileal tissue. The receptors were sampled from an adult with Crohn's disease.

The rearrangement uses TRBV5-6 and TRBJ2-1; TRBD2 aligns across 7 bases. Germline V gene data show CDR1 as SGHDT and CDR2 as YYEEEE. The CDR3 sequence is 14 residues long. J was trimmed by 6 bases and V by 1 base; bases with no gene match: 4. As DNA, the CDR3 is TGTGCCAGCAGCTTGAGCGGGGTAATCAATGAGCAGTTCTTC. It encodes CASSLSGVINEQFF.

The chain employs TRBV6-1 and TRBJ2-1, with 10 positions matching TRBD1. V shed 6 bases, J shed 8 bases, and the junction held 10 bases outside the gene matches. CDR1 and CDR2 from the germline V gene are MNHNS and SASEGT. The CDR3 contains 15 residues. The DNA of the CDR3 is TGTGCCAGCAGGGGACAGGGGAGTTTAAGCGATGAGCAGTTCTTC. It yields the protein CASRGQGSLSDEQFF.

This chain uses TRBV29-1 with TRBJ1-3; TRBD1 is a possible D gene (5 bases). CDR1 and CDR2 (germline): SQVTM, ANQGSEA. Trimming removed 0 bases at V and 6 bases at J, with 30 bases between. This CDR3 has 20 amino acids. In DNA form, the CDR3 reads TGCAGCGTTGAAGATCGTCTCAGAGGGGAAGGGGACTTCATCCCAAACACCATATATTTT. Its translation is CSVEDRLRGEGDFIPNTIYF. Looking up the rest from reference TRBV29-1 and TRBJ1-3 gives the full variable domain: SAVISQKPSRDICQRGTSLTIQCQVDSQVTMMFWYRQQPGQSLTLIATANQGSEATYESGFVIDKFPISRPNLTFSTLTVSNMSPEDSSIYLCSVEDRLRGEGDFIPNTIYFGEGSWLTVV.

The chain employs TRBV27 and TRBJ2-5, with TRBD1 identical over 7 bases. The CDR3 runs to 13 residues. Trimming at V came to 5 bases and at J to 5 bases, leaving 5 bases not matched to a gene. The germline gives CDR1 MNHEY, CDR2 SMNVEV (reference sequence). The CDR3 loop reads CASSPTDRETQYF. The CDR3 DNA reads TGTGCCAGCAGTCCCACGGACAGGGAGACCCAGTACTTC.

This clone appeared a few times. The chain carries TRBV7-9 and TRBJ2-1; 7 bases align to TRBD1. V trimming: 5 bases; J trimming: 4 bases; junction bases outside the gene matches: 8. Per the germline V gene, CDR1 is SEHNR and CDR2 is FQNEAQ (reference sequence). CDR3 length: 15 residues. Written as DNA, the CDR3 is TGTGCCAGCAGCCTTCCCGGGACAGTATACAATGAGCAGTTCTTC. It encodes CASSLPGTVYNEQFF.

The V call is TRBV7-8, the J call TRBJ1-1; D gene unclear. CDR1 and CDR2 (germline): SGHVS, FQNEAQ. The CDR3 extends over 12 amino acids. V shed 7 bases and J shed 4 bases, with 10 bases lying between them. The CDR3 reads CASKRLSTEAFF. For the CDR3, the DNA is TGTGCCAGCAAGAGGTTGAGCACTGAAGCTTTCTTT.

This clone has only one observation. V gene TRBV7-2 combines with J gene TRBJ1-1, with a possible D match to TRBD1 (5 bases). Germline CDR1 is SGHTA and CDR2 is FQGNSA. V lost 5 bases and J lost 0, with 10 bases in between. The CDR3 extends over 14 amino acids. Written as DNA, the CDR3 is TGTGCCAGCAGCCTGACAGACCTGAACACTGAAGCTTTCTTT. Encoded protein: CASSLTDLNTEAFF.

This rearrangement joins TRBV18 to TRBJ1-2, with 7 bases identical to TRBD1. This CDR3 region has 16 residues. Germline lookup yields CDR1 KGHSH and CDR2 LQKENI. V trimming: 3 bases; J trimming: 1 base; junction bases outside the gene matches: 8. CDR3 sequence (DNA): TGTGCCAGCTCACCTCCCGGGACAGCCTTTAACTATGGCTACACCTTC. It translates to CASSPPGTAFNYGYTF.

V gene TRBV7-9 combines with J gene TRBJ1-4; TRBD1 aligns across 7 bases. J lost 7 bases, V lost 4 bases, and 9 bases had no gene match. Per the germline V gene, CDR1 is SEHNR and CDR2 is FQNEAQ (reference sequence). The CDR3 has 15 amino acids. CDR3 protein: CASSSTGTWGEKLFF. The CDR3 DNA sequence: TGTGCCAGCAGCTCGACAGGGACCTGGGGTGAAAAACTGTTTTTT.

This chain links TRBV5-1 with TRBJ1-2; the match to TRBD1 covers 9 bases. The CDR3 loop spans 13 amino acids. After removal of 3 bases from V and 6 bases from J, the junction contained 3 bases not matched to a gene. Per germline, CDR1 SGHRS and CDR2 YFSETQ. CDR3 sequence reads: CASSWGTGNGYTF. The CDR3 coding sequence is TGCGCCAGCAGCTGGGGGACAGGGAATGGCTACACCTTC.

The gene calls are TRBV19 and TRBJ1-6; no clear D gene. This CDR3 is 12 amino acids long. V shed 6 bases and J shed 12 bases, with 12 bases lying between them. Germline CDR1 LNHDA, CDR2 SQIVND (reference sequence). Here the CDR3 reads CASSHKPGPLHF. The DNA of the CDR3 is TGTGCCAGTAGCCACAAACCGGGACCCCTCCACTTT. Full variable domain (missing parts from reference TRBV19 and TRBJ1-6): DGGITQSPKYLFRKEGQNVTLSCEQNLNHDAMYWYRQDPGQGLRLIYYSQIVNDFQKGDIAEGYSVSREKKESFPLTVTSAQKNPTAFYLCASSHKPGPLHFGNGTRLTVT.

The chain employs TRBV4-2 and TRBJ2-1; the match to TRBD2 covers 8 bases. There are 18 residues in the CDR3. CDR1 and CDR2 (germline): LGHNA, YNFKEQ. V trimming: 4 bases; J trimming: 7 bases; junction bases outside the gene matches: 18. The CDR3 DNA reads TGTGCCAGCAGCCCCCTAAAGTTGAGCGGGAGTAGCTTGAATGAGCAGTTCTTC. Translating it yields CASSPLKLSGSSLNEQFF.

Written as DNA, the CDR3 is TGTGCCTGGAGCCTGACAGGGACTAACTATGGCTACACCTTC. Protein: CAWSLTGTNYGYTF. J is TRBJ1-2 and V is TRBV30; 7 nucleotides align to TRBD1. The V segment lost 3 bases and the J segment 0 bases; nucleotides outside the gene matches: 4. This CDR3 spans 14 amino acids. Germline CDR1 and CDR2: GTSNPN and SVGIG (reference sequence).

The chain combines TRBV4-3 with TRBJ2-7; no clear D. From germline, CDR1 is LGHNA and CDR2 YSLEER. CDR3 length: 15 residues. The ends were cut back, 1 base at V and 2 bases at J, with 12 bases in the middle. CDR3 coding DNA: TGCGCCAGCAGCCAAGGGGCAAATCCCACCTACGAGCAGTACTTC. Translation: CASSQGANPTYEQYF.

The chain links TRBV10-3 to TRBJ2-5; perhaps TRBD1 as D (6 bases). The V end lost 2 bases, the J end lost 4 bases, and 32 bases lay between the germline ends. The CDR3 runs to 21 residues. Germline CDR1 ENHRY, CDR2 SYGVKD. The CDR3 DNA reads TGTGCCATCAGTGAGCCGTCTTGGTGGGACAACAAAAACTCGTCTCCAGAGACCCAGTACTTC. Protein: CAISEPSWWDNKNSSPETQYF.

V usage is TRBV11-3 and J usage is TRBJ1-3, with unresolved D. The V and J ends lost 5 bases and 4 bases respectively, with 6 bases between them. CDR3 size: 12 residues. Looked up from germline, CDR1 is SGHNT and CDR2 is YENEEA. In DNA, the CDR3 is TGTGCCAGCAGCGAACAAGGAAACACCATATATTTT. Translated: CASSEQGNTIYF.

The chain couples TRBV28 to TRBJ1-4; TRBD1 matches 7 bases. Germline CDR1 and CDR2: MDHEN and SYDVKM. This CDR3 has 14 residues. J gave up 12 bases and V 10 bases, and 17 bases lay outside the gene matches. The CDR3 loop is CATRDPGQIVELFF. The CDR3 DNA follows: TGTGCCACAAGAGATCCGGGACAGATTGTGGAACTGTTTTTT.

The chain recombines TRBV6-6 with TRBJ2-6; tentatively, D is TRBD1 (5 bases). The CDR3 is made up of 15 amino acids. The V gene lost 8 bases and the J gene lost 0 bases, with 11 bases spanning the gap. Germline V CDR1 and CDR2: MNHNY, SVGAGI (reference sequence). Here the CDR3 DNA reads TGTGCCAGCTGCAGGGCTACCTCTGGGGCCAACGTCCTGACTTTC. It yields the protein CASCRATSGANVLTF.

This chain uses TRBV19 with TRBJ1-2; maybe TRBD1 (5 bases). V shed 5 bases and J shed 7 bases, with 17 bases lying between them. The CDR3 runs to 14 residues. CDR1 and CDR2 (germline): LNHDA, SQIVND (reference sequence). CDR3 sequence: CASSPGTELSGYTF. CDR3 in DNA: TGTGCCAGTAGTCCAGGGACTGAGTTAAGTGGCTACACCTTC.

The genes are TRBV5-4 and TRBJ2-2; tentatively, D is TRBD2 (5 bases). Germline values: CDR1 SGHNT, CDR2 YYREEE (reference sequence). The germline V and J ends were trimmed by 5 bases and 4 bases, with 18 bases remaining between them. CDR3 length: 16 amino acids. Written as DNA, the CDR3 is TGTGCCAGCAGTAGAAGGTCCGGGGTCCCCACCGGGGAGCTGTTTTTT. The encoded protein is CASSRRSGVPTGELFF.

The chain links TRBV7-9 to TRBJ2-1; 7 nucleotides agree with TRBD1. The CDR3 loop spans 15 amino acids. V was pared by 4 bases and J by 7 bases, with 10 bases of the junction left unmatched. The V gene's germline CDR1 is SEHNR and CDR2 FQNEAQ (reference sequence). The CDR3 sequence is CASSSIRTGGNEQFF. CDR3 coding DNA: TGTGCCAGCAGCTCCATACGGACAGGCGGAAATGAGCAGTTCTTC.

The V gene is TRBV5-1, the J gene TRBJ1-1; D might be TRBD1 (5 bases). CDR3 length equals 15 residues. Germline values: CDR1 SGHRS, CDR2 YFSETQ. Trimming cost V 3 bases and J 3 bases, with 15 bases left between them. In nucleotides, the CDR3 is TGCGCCAGCAGCTCGGGGGTTAGTCGGGACACTGAAGCTTTCTTT. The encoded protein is CASSSGVSRDTEAFF.

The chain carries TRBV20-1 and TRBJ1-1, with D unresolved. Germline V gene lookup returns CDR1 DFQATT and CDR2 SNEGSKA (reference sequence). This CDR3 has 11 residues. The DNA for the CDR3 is TGCAGCGCGGGAAACGGTTTTGAAGCTTTCTTT. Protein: CSAGNGFEAFF.

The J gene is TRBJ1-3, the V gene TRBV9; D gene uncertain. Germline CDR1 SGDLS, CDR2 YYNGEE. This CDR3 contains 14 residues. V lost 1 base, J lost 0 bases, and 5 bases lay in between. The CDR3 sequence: CASSVLNSGNTIYF. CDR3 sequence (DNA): TGTGCCAGCAGCGTATTAAACTCTGGAAACACCATATATTTT.

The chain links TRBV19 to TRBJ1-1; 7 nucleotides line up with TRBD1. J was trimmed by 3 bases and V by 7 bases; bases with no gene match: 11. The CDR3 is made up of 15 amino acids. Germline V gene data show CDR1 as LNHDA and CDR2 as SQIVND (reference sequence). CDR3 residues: CASTITGAWYTEAFF. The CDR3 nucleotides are TGTGCCAGTACCATCACAGGGGCTTGGTACACTGAAGCTTTCTTT.

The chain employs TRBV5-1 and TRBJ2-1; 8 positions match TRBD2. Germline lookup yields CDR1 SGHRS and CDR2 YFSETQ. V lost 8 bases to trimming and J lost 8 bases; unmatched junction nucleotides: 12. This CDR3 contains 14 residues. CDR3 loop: CASTRSLAGDEQFF. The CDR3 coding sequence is TGCGCCAGTACACGGTCTCTAGCGGGCGATGAGCAGTTCTTC.

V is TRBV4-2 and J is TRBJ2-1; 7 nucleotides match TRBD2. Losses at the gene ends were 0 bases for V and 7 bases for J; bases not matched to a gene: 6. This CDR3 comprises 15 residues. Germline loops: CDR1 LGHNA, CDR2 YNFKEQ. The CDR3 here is CASSQDLVSGNEQFF. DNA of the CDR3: TGTGCCAGCAGCCAAGATCTCGTTAGCGGGAATGAGCAGTTCTTC.